This T cell receptor (beta chain) was profiled in a study of blood T cell repertoires in COVID-19. Across the study: The United States, Italy and Spain were the sources of the acute and convalescent COVID-19 samples. The cDNA or gDNA used as material had been derived from T cells, B-cell-depleted T cells, or PBMCs.

In germline, CDR1 is LNHDA, CDR2 SQIVND (reference sequence). This CDR3 has 16 residues. Between the trimmed V and J ends, which lost 6 bases and 1 base, there was a span of 17 bases. Original methodology: The authors estimated nucleated cell counts from reference gene primer amplification. Produced via immunoSEQ multiplex PCR; TCRdb's table is partial and in-frame only. V and J calls and clone size are those listed in that table; D and trimming were worked out from the DNA. The sample has around 99,000 clones, 84% seen once. The J gene is TRBJ2-3, the V gene TRBV19; D may be TRBD2 (5 bases). Sequenced material: peripheral blood. This clonotype was obtained from a human donor in a cohort sampled during active COVID-19. The CDR3 nucleotides read TGTGCCAGTAGGAGTTCGTGGCTAGCAGGCACAGATACGCAGTATTTT. Translating it yields CASRSSWLAGTDTQYF.